A selection of T cell receptor beta chains follows, all from one sample in a study of Tregs in tolerant kidney transplant recipients. TCRdb's copy holds only in-frame clones and misses some; the assay was immunoSEQ multiplex PCR. Of tens of thousands of clones listed, around nine tenths are singletons. This sample comprised CD4+ T cells from blood (PBMCs), obtained 24 months after the transplant. The source of these receptors is a human patient who received a combined kidney and bone marrow transplant. The graft donor may have given rise to some T cells. Both conserved end residues are part of each CDR3. The order of the fields is clone size, J gene, D gene, V gene, CDR3 DNA, CDR3 protein. D genes are given only for firm matches. Expanded clones are given a class, and other clones once, few, many or no size at all.

>once|TRBJ1-5|TRBD1|TRBV30
TGTGCCTGGACCACCCCAGGGGGTCAGAGAGGTTATCAGCCCCAGCATTTT
CAWTTPGGQRGYQPQHF
>.|TRBJ2-3|.|TRBV15
TGTGCCACCAGCAGAGTAGATGCAGATACGCAGTATTTT
CATSRVDADTQYF
>.|TRBJ2-5|.|TRBV5-4
TGTGCCAGCAGTTCCCCACCTGCGGGCGGACGAGAGACCCAGTACTTC
CASSSPPAGGRETQYF
>.|TRBJ2-7|.|TRBV21-1
TGTGCCAGCAGCAAAGGTAGAACTAGCGGGAGGCATGCAACCTACGAGCAGTACTTC
CASSKGRTSGRHATYEQYF
>.|TRBJ2-5|TRBD1|TRBV7-8
TGTGCCAGCAGCTATAGGGGGAGGGACAGGGGAGCCGGGGAGACCCAGTACTTC
CASSYRGRDRGAGETQYF
>.|TRBJ2-1|TRBD1|TRBV5-1
TGCGCCAGCAGCCTTCTCGGACAGGAGTGGGATGAGCAGTTCTTC
CASSLLGQEWDEQFF
>.|TRBJ1-3|.|TRBV21-1
TGTGCCAGCAGCAAAGGGGACAGGGACGGAAACACCATATATTTT
CASSKGDRDGNTIYF
>.|TRBJ2-3|.|TRBV5-6
TGTGCCAGCAGCTTGGCCGGGGGGCAGGCAGATACGCAGTATTTT
CASSLAGGQADTQYF
>.|TRBJ1-2|.|TRBV6-5
TGTGCCAGCAGTCAGTTTGGGGGGGCGGCGAATGGCTACACCTTC
CASSQFGGAANGYTF
>once|TRBJ1-6|.|TRBV6-5
TGTGCCAGCACCTCGGGGAATTCCCCCCTCCACTTT
CASTSGNSPLHF
>.|TRBJ2-7|.|TRBV4-1
TGCGCCAGCAGCCAAGAAAGGGTCGGGATCAGCTCCTACGAGCAGTACTTC
CASSQERVGISSYEQYF
>few|TRBJ2-7|.|TRBV6-1
TGTGCCAGCTCCTTCTCCTACGAGCAGTACTTC
CASSFSYEQYF
>.|TRBJ1-6|.|TRBV7-3
TGTGCCAGCAGCTCAAGGGGGGGGCGAGGTTCACCCCTCCACTTT
CASSSRGGRGSPLHF
>.|TRBJ2-5|.|TRBV28
TGTGCCAGCACCTGGGGGGACCGGGAGACCCAGTACTTC
CASTWGDRETQYF
>.|TRBJ1-1|.|TRBV4-3
TGCGCCAGCAGCCAAGTGTGGGCGCAGGACACTGAAGCTTTCTTT
CASSQVWAQDTEAFF
>few|TRBJ2-3|.|TRBV11-3
TGTGCCAGCAGCGGGAGGATCGATACGCAGTATTTT
CASSGRIDTQYF
>.|TRBJ2-5|.|TRBV11-3
TGTGCCAGCATGAGAAGAACCGGGAAGTATGAAGAGACCCAGTACTTC
CASMRRTGKYEETQYF
>.|TRBJ2-7|.|TRBV18
TGTGCCAGCTCACAGGACAGAGGGGGCTACGAGCAGTACTTC
CASSQDRGGYEQYF
>few|TRBJ1-1|.|TRBV6-1
TGTGCCAGCAGTGTGGACACGAACACTGAAGCTTTCTTT
CASSVDTNTEAFF
>.|TRBJ1-1|TRBD1|TRBV19
TGTGCCAGTAGTCAACCTGGGACAGGGGGTGAAGCTTTCTTT
CASSQPGTGGEAFF
>.|TRBJ1-1|.|TRBV19
TGTGCCAGTAGTATCGCGGCCCTAAACACTGAAGCTTTCTTT
CASSIAALNTEAFF
>.|TRBJ2-3|TRBD2|TRBV7-2
TGTGCCAGCAGCCGTAGCGGGCGACTCACAGATACGCAGTATTTT
CASSRSGRLTDTQYF
>.|TRBJ2-1|TRBD2|TRBV7-7
TGTGCCAGCAGCTTAGCGGGAGGGCCCTACAATGAGCAGTTCTTC
CASSLAGGPYNEQFF
>once|TRBJ2-7|.|TRBV18
TGTGCCAGCTCACTAACTAGTTCCCTTTACTACGAGCAGTACTTC
CASSLTSSLYYEQYF
>.|TRBJ2-3|TRBD2|TRBV4-2
TGTGCCAGCAGCCAAACTAGCGGGGGGGTGTTAGATACGCAGTATTTT
CASSQTSGGVLDTQYF
>.|TRBJ2-5|TRBD2|TRBV9
TGTGCCAGCAGCGTAGGATTAGCGGGAGGAGGAGAGACCCAGTACTTC
CASSVGLAGGGETQYF
>.|TRBJ1-5|TRBD1|TRBV4-3
TGCGCCAGCAGCCATCCCATCAATCCGGGACAGCTAAATCAGCCCCAGCATTTT
CASSHPINPGQLNQPQHF
>few|TRBJ1-1|.|TRBV5-8
TGTGCCAGCAGCTTGCGTAAGCCTGAAGCTTTCTTT
CASSLRKPEAFF
>.|TRBJ1-2|TRBD1|TRBV11-2
TGTGCCAGCAGCTGGGGGACAGCCCTATATGGCTACACCTTC
CASSWGTALYGYTF
>.|TRBJ1-1|.|TRBV21-1
TGTGCCAGCAGCAAAGGGGGGGTAGGCATCCGACAGGGGCACTTCCTAATGAACACTGAAGCTTTCTTT
CASSKGGVGIRQGHFLMNTEAFF
>.|TRBJ2-7|TRBD2|TRBV11-2
TGTGCCAGCAGCTTAGACCCCCGCCCCCGGACTAGAGCCTACGAGCAGTACTTC
CASSLDPRPRTRAYEQYF
>once|TRBJ2-1|.|TRBV18
TGTGCCAGCTCACCCCTAAGACAGGCTGAGTACAATGAGCAGTTCTTC
CASSPLRQAEYNEQFF
>.|TRBJ2-5|.|TRBV20-1
TGCAGTGCTGAGCACCAAGAGACCCAGTACTTC
CSAEHQETQYF
>.|TRBJ2-5|TRBD2|TRBV6-6
TGTGCCAGCAGATCTAGCGGGGTCCAAGAGACCCAGTACTTC
CASRSSGVQETQYF
>.|TRBJ2-7|.|TRBV5-1
TGCGCCAGCAGCTACCAGGGAATCGAGCAGTACTTC
CASSYQGIEQYF
>.|TRBJ2-1|TRBD2|TRBV4-1
TGCGCCAGCAGCCAAGAACTAGCGGGAGGGGGTAATGAGCAGTTCTTC
CASSQELAGGGNEQFF
>once|TRBJ2-5|TRBD1|TRBV7-9
TGTGCCAGCAGCAGGACAGGGGTGGGCGGCAAGGAGACCCAGTACTTC
CASSRTGVGGKETQYF
>.|TRBJ2-5|.|TRBV19
TGTGCCAGTAGTATGGGGGCGGGGGCGAACAAAGAGACCCAGTACTTC
CASSMGAGANKETQYF
>.|TRBJ2-7|.|TRBV5-8
TGTGCCAGCAGTTCCTATTACGAGCAGTACTTC
CASSSYYEQYF
>.|TRBJ2-1|TRBD2|TRBV18
TGTGCCAGCTCACCACCGCGGCTAGCGGGGACCTACAATGAGCAGTTCTTC
CASSPPRLAGTYNEQFF
>.|TRBJ1-4|.|TRBV4-1
TGCGCCAGCAGCCAAGAAACTCGGGTGGAGGAAAAACTGTTTTTT
CASSQETRVEEKLFF
>.|TRBJ2-4|TRBD2|TRBV11-2
TGTGCCAGCAGCTTTACTAGCGGGAGGGCCGCTGGCATTCAGTACTTC
CASSFTSGRAAGIQYF
>.|TRBJ2-3|TRBD2|TRBV7-9
TGTGCCAGCAGCTTAGCCCTAGCGGGGCCTCTCACAGATACGCAGTATTTT
CASSLALAGPLTDTQYF
>.|TRBJ2-3|.|TRBV9
TGTGCCAGCAGCTTCCTCACAGATACGCAGTATTTT
CASSFLTDTQYF
>.|TRBJ2-6|.|TRBV18
TGTGCCAGCTCATCGGACATATCCATGGGGGCCAACGTCCTGACTTTC
CASSSDISMGANVLTF
>.|TRBJ1-1|TRBD1|TRBV18
TGTGCCAGCTCACCCTCCGGGACAGGGTGGAGTACTGAAGCTTTCTTT
CASSPSGTGWSTEAFF
>.|TRBJ1-6|.|TRBV6-1
TGTGCCAGCAGTGAAGGTGGGGGACTTAATTCCCCCCTCCACTTT
CASSEGGGLNSPLHF
>once|TRBJ2-7|.|TRBV11-1
TGTGCCAGCAGCTTAGAAGCAGGGCGCTCAACCTACGAGCAGTACTTC
CASSLEAGRSTYEQYF
>.|TRBJ2-1|TRBD2|TRBV6-1
TGTGCCAGCAGTGAGGGACTAGCGGGGGGCCTCTACAATGAGCAGTTCTTC
CASSEGLAGGLYNEQFF